This T cell receptor beta chain is from a study of PD-L1 blockade in urothelial cancer. About the research overall: In the patient group, about 90% of the roughly 29 were males with bladder-origin urothelial cancer. Investigators checked blood 3 weeks (second dose) and 6 weeks after treatment start.

Sample time point: pretreatment peripheral blood. Method: immunoSEQ multiplex PCR; TCRdb's copy keeps in-frame clones and lacks some. The sample carries 70,000 to 85,000 clones, about 90% recorded once. Germline V lookup: CDR1 KGHSH, CDR2 LQKENI. V dropped 1 base and J dropped 6; count of bases not matched to a gene: 7. The CDR3 totals 15 residues. V is TRBV18 and J is TRBJ2-7, with 9 bases fitting TRBD2. The sample here was PBMCs, taken around atezolizumab (anti-PD-L1) treatment. The TCR was taken from a man between 65 and 85 years old with urothelial cancer. The CDR3 here is CASSPQVGSGSEQYF. CDR3 bases: TGTGCCAGCTCACCACAGGTGGGTAGCGGGAGCGAGCAGTACTTC.